This record concerns one T cell receptor beta chain sequence. The cohort comprised adults aged roughly 18 to 100 years residing in about 25 US areas. The table came from immunoSEQ multiplex PCR; TCRdb's copy has only in-frame clones and leaves some out. The sample has 390,000 or so clones, 80% to 85% seen once. This sample was included in a study of blood T cell repertoires in COVID-19. The CDR3 is 14 amino acids. Germline V gene sequence: CDR1 SNHLY, CDR2 FYNNEI. After removal of 3 bases from V and 5 bases from J, the junction contained 5 bases not matched to a gene. The chain links TRBV2 to TRBJ2-5, with 8 nucleotides matching TRBD1. The receptor's source is a woman aged 45-65 years who had recovered from COVID-19. What was sequenced was PBMCs or T cells enriched from blood (not recorded which). The CDR3 region is CASSDAGGGETQYF. CDR3 sequence (DNA): TGTGCCAGCAGTGACGCAGGGGGCGGGGAGACCCAGTACTTC.